The sequence of this TCR beta chain was determined in a study of a mutant IDH1 vaccine in newly diagnosed glioma. At the level of the study: Patients under treatment included around 60% males and approximately 38% females and had a mean age of approximately 43 years. Earlier therapy was either radiotherapy, temozolomide, or both, and most got both.

CDR3 length: 14 residues. Germline V gene lookup returns CDR1 LNHDA and CDR2 SQIVND (reference sequence). V trimming: 4 bases; J trimming: 1 base; junction bases outside the gene matches: 2. As to this clone: The antigen remains unidentified.

The time point denotes: baseline, week 1 (first vaccination visit). Stated treatment: pre-vaccination baseline after standard-of-care therapy. Libraries were prepared by immunoSEQ multiplex PCR; TCRdb keeps only in-frame clonotypes and omits some of them. In the table there are roughly 32,000 clones, about 80% of which are singletons. Study-wide results and limits: Pseudoprogression apparently lacked any relation to changes in top peripheral T cell clonotypes.

The chain recombines TRBV19 with TRBJ2-7, with 9 bases identical to TRBD2. This sample comprised peripheral blood mononuclear cells (PBMCs), obtained from a glioma patient treated with radiotherapy, temozolomide or both. The TCR originated in a man in his fifties with glioma. Some clones in this sample may be carry-over from other donors' samples. CDR3 protein: CASSRTSASYEQYF. In DNA, the CDR3 is TGTGCCAGTAGTAGGACTAGCGCTTCCTACGAGCAGTACTTC.